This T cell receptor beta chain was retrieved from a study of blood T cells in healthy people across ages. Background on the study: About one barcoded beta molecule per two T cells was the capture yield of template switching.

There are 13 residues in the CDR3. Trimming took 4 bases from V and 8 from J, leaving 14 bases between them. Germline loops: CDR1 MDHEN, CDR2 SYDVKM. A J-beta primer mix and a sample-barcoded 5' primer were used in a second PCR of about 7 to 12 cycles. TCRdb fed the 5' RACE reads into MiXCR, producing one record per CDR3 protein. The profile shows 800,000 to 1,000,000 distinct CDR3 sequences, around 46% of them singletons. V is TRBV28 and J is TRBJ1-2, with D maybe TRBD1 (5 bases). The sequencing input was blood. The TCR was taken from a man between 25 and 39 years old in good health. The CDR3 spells CASSCSGQLGYTF. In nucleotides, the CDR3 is TGTGCCAGCAGTTGTTCAGGGCAACTGGGCTACACCTTC.